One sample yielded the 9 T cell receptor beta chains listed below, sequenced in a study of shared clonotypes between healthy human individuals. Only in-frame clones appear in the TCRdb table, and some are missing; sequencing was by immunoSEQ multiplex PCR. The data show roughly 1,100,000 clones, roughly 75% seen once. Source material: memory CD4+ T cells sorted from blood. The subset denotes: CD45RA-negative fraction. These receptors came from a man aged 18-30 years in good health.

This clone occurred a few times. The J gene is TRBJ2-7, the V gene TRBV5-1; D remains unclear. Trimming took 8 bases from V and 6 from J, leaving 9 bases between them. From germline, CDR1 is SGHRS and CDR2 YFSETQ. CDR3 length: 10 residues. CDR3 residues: CASAAPEQYF. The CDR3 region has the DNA TGCGCCAGTGCGGCCCCCGAGCAGTACTTC.

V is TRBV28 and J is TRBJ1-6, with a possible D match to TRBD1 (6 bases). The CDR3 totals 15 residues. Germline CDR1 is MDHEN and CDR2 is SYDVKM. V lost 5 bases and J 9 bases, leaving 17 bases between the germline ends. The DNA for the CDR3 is TGTGCCAGCAGTCCCTATGGGGAGGGGGGTTCACCCCTCCACTTT. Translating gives CASSPYGEGGSPLHF.

Written as DNA, the CDR3 is TGCGCCAGCAGCAGAGGCGACTCTAACTATGGCTACACCTTC. Protein: CASSRGDSNYGYTF. The chain recombines TRBV5-1 with TRBJ1-2; D gene ambiguous. Germline assignment: CDR1 SGHRS and CDR2 YFSETQ. The CDR3 sequence is 14 residues long. The germline V and J ends were trimmed by 4 bases and 0 bases, with 10 bases remaining between them.

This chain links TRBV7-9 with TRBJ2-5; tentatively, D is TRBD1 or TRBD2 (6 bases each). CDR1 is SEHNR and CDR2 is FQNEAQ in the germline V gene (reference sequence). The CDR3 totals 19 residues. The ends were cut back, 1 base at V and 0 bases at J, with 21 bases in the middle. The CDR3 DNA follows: TGTGCCAGCAGCTTAGGAGAGCCTGGGGGGCCTGACAACCAAGAGACCCAGTACTTC. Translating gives CASSLGEPGGPDNQETQYF. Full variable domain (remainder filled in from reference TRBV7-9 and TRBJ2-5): DTGVSQNPRHKITKRGQNVTFRCDPISEHNRLYWYRQTLGQGPEFLTYFQNEAQLEKSRLLSDRFSAERPKGSFSTLEIQRTEQGDSAMYLCASSLGEPGGPDNQETQYFGPGTRLLVL.

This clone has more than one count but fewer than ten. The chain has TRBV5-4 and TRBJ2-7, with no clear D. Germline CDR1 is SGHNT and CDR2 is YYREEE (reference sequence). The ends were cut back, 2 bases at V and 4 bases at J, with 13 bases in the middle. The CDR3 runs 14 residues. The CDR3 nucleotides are TGTGCCAGCAGCTTAATGGGCACCTCGTACGAGCAGTACTTC. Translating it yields CASSLMGTSYEQYF.

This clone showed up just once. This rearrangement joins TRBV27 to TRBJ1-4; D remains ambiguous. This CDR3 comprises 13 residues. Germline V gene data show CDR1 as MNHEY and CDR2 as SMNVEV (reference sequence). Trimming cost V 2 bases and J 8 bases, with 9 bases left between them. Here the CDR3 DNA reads TGTGCCAGCAGTTTAGGATACGGAGAAAAACTGTTTTTT. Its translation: CASSLGYGEKLFF.

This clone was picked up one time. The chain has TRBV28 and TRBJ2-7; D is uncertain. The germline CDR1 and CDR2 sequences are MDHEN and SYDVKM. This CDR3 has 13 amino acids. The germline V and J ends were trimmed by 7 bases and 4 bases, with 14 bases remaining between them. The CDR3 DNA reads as TGTGCCAGCAAGAACAGCATACTTTACGAGCAGTACTTC. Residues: CASKNSILYEQYF.

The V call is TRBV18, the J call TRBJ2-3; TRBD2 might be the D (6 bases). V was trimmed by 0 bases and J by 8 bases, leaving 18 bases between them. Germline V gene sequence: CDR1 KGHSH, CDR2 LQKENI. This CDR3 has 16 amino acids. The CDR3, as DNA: TGTGCCAGCTCACCACCGAGGGAAGCGGGTGGAGGTACGCAGTATTTT. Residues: CASSPPREAGGGTQYF.

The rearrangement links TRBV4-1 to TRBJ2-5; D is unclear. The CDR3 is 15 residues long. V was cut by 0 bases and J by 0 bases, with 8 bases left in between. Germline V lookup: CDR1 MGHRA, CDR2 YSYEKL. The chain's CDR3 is CASSQDAVYQETQYF. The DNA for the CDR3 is TGCGCCAGCAGCCAAGATGCGGTGTACCAAGAGACCCAGTACTTC.